The entry below gives a single T cell receptor beta chain sequence along with its context. This record comes from a study of blood T cell repertoires in COVID-19. Original data processing: Amplification of reference gene primers was used by the study to estimate nucleated cell counts. Method: immunoSEQ multiplex PCR; TCRdb's copy keeps in-frame clones and lacks some. V and J calls and clone size are those listed in that table; D and trimming were worked out from the DNA. There are 200,000 to 250,000 clones in the sample; roughly 81% occur only once, and 2.9% lies in the top ten. The sample comprised peripheral blood. The sequence came from a man in his fifties who had recovered from COVID-19.

This CDR3 reads CASSQDRGQSDTQYF. For the CDR3, the DNA is TGTGCCAGCAGCCAAGACAGGGGGCAGTCAGATACGCAGTATTTT. The chain joins TRBV3-1 (or the pseudogene TRBV3-2) to TRBJ2-3; 8 bases are shared with TRBD1. In germline, CDR1 is LGHDT, CDR2 YNNKEL (reference sequence). The CDR3 has 15 amino acids. The trim removed 0 bases at V and 4 bases at J, leaving 3 bases unmatched.